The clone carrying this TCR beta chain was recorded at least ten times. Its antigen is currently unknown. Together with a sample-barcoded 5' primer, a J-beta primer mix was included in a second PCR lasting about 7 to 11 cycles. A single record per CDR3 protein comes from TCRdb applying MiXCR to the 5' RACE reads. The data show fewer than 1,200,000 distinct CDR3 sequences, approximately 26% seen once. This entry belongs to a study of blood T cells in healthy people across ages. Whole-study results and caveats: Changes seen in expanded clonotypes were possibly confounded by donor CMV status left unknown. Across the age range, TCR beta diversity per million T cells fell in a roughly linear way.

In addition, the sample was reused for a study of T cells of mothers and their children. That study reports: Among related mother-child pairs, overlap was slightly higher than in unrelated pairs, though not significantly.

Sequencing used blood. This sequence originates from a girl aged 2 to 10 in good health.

This CDR3 reads CASSQGSSYEQYF. The DNA of the CDR3 is TGTGCCAGCAGCCAGGGTAGCTCCTACGAGCAGTACTTC. This chain joins TRBV3-1 and TRBJ2-7; no definite D call. This CDR3 has 13 residues. Per germline, CDR1 LGHDT and CDR2 YNNKEL (reference sequence). Trimming took off 3 bases at V and 0 bases at J, with 6 bases between the two ends.